Sequencing of this T cell receptor (beta chain) was carried out in a study of beta chain features in type 1 diabetes. General observations from the study: TCRB CDR3 length was moderately but significantly reduced in all four CD4+ subsets of Type 1 diabetes patients. Within patients, naive, central memory and Treg TCRB repertoires seemed more similar than within healthy donors.

V shed 1 base and J shed 1 base, with 11 bases lying between them. Germline V gene lookup returns CDR1 LNHDA and CDR2 SQIVND (reference sequence). The CDR3 runs 16 residues. The authors reverse transcribed all of the isolated RNA, so sequencing captured expressed TCRB transcripts. TCRdb's table, derived via immunoSEQ multiplex PCR, lists solely in-frame clones and lacks some. The sample carries 65,000 to 85,000 clones, 49% recorded once. On this clone itself: Its antigen is unidentified.

CD4+ naive, central memory, regulatory and stem cell-like memory cells were sorted via CD45RO/CCR7/CD25/CD127/CD95/CD27. The V and J genes are TRBV19 and TRBJ2-4; D is perhaps TRBD2 (6 bases). Input material: central memory CD4+ T cells from blood. This TCR derives from a young man with type 1 diabetes. The CDR3 sequence is CASSIVTRGAKNIQYF. CDR3 coding DNA: TGTGCCAGTAGTATAGTGACTCGGGGGGCCAAAAACATTCAGTACTTC. Combining the CDR3 with reference TRBV19 and TRBJ2-4 gives the whole variable domain DGGITQSPKYLFRKEGQNVTLSCEQNLNHDAMYWYRQDPGQGLRLIYYSQIVNDFQKGDIAEGYSVSREKKESFPLTVTSAQKNPTAFYLCASSIVTRGAKNIQYFGAGTRLSVL.